This T cell receptor (beta chain) appears in the sequencing data of a study of control samples from healthy donors and cancer patients. The V gene end was trimmed by 5 bases and the J gene end by 1 base; junction bases not matched to a gene: 3. Germline CDR1 reads SEHNR; CDR2 reads FQNEAQ (reference sequence). The CDR3 extends over 14 amino acids. Clones were read by immunoSEQ multiplex PCR, and TCRdb kept only the in-frame ones, dropping some. Among approximately 140,000 clones listed, 90% to 95% were seen once. The gene calls are TRBV7-9 and TRBJ1-1; 8 bases map to TRBD1. The TCR comes from a man aged 35 to 55 in good health. The sample was blood. The CDR3 nucleotides read TGTGCCAGCAGCCGTACAGGGGGGAACACTGAAGCTTTCTTT. Protein sequence: CASSRTGGNTEAFF.